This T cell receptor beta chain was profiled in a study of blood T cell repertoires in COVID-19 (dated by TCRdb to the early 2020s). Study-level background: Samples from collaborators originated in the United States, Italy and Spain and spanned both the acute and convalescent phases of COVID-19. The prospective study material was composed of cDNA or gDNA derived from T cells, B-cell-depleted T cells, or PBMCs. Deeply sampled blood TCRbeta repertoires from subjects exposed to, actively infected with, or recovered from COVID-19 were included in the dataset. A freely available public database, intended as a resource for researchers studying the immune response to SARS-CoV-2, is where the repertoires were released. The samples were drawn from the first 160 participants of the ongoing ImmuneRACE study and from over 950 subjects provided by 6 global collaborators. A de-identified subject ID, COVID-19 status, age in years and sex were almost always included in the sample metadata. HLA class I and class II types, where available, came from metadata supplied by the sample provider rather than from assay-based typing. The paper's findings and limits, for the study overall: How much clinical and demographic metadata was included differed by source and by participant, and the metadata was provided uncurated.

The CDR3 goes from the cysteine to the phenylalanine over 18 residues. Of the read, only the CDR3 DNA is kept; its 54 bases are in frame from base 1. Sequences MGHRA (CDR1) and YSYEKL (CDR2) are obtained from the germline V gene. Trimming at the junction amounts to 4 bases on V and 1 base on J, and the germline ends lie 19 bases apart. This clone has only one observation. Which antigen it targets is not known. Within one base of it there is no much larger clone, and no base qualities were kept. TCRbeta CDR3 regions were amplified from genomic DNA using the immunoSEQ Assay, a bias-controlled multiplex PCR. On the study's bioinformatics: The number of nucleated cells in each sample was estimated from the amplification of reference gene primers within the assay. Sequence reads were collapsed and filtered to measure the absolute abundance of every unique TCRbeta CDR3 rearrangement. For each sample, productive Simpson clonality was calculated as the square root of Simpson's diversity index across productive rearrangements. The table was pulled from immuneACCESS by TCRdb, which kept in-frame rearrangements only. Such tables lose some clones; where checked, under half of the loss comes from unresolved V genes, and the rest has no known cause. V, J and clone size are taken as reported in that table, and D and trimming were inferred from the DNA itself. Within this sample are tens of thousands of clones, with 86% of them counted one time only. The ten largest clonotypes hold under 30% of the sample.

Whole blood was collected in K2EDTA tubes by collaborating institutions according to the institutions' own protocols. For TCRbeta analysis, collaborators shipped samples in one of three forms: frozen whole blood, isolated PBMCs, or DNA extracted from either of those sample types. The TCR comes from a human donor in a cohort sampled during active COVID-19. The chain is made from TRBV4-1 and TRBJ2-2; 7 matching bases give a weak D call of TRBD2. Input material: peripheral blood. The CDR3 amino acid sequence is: CASSPGGGDSWNTGELFF. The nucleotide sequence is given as TGCGCCAGCAGCCCAGGAGGGGGGGATAGTTGGAACACCGGGGAGCTGTTTTTT.